The clone carrying this T cell receptor beta chain has just a few counts. The antigen is undetermined. This sample is drawn from a study of T cells in narcolepsy. For the study at large: Donors had narcolepsy type 1 or type 2, or were healthy controls. Study-wide points: Autoreactive clone sequences were missing from some blood memory CD4+ repertoires. Autoreactive clonotypes reportedly recurred in blood of same and different patients, not controls. Comparing one patient's CSF and blood CD4+ clonotypes highlighted HCRT- and TRIB2-specific autoreactive clonotypes.

Profiling relied on immunoSEQ multiplex PCR, and the TCRdb table lists in-frame clones only, not all of them. This sample has roughly 34,000 clones, with more than 80% found just once. The source is a human donor with narcolepsy. Sequenced material: CD45RA- memory CD4+ T cells from PBMCs.

CDR3 sequence: CASSRFMAYGYTF. Here the CDR3 DNA reads TGTGCCAGCAGCCGTTTTATGGCCTATGGCTACACCTTC. The chain employs TRBV6-5 and TRBJ1-2; D remains ambiguous. There are 13 residues in the CDR3. Germline V lookup: CDR1 MNHEY, CDR2 SVGAGI. Trimming pared 6 bases from V and 4 bases from J, leaving 12 bases between.